This T cell receptor beta chain came from a study of cytomegalovirus exposure and HLA in healthy donors. Overall study: The Caucasian-associated ancestry cluster contained 81% of the 398 genotyped donors.

This CDR3 contains 16 residues. V dropped 1 base and J dropped 5; count of bases not matched to a gene: 9. Germline V gene sequence: CDR1 WSHSY, CDR2 SAAADI. This clone appeared a few times. Its antigen is unknown. Healthy bone marrow donors formed the donor group. Study-wide results and limits: Differences between HLA loci emerged in a later analysis of TCR association rates, with DRB1 most and HLA-C fewest. When a later analysis compared HLA-associated TCR beta chains with equally common others, the HLA-associated chains turned out to be more clonally expanded and to have lower generation probabilities.

PCR primers comprised 60 Vbeta and 13 Jbeta primers. Using immunoSEQ multiplex PCR, the repertoire was profiled, and TCRdb retains in-frame clones only, with some absent. Of 80,000 to 100,000 clones listed, approximately 71% were seen once; the top ten hold approximately 15%. The clonotype comes from a woman under 30 in good health and CMV-seropositive. The sample taken for sequencing was PBMCs. This rearrangement joins TRBV10-2 to TRBJ2-7; TRBD1 matches 9 bases. CDR3 in DNA: TGCGCCAGCAGTGAGTTATCTCCGGGACAGGGTAACGAGCAGTACTTC. Its translation: CASSELSPGQGNEQYF.